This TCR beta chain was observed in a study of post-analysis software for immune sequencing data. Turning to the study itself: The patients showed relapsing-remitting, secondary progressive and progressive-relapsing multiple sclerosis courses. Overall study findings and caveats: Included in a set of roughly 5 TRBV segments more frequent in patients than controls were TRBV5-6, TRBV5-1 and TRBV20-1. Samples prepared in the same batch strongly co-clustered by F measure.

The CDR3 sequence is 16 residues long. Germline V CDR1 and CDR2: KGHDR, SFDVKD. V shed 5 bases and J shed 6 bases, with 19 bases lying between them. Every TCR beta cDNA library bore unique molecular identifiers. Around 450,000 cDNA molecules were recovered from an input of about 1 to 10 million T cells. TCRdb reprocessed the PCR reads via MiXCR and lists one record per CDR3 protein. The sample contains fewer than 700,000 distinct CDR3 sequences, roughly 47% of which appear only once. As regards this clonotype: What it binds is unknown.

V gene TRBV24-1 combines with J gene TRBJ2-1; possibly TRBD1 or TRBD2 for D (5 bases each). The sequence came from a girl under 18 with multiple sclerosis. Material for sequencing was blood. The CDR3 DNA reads TGTGCCACCAGTGCCCGGGACCCCGCCTGGGGCAATGAGCAGTTCTTC. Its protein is CATSARDPAWGNEQFF.